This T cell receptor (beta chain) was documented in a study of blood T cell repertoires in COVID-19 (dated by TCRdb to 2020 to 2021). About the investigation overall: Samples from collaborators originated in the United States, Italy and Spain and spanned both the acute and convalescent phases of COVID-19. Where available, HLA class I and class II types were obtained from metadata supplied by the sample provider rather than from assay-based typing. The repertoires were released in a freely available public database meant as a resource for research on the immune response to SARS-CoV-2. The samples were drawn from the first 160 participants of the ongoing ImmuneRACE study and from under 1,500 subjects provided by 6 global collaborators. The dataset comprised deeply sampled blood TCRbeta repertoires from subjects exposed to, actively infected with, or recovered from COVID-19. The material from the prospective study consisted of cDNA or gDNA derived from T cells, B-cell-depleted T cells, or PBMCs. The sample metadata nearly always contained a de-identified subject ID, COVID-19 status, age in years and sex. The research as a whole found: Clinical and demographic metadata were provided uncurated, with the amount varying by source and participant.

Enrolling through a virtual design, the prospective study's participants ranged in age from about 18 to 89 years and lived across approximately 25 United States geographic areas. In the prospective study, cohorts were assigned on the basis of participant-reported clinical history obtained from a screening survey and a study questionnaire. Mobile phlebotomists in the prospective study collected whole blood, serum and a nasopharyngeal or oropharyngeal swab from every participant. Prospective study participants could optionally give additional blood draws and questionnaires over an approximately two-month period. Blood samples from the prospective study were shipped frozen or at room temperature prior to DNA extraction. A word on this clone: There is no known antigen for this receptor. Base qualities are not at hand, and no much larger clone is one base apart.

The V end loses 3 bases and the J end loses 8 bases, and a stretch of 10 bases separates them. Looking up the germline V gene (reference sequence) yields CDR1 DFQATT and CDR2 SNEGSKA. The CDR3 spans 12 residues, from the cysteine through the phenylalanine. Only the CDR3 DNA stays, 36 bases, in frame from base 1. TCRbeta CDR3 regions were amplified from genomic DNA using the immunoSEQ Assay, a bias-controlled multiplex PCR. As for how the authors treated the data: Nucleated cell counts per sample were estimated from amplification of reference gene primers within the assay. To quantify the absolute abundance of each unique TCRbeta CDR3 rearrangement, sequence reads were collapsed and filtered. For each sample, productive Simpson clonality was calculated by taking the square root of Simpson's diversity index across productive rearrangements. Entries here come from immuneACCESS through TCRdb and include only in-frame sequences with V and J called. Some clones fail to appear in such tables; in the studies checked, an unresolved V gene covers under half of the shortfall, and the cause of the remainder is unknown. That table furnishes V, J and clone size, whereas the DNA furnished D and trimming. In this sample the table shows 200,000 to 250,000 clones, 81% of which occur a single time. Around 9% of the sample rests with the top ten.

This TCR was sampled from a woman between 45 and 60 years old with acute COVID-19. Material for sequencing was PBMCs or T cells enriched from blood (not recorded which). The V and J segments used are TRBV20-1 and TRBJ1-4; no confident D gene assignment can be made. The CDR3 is CSASLDWEKLFF. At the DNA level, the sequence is TGCAGTGCTAGTCTAGATTGGGAAAAACTGTTTTTT.